This T cell receptor (beta chain) was documented in a study of cytomegalovirus exposure and HLA in healthy donors. Germline loops: CDR1 SGHTS, CDR2 YDEGEE. The CDR3 totals 14 residues. The V gene end was trimmed by 1 base and the J gene end by 10 bases; junction bases not matched to a gene: 4. Donors had nominal health at sampling but likely had unrecorded immune exposures. As to this clone: Its antigen remains unknown.

Study results and caveats: Common viral pathogens (according to a later analysis) appeared linked to several of the most significant clusters. A further, later analysis showed that HLA-associated TCR beta chains (compared with equally common others) were more clonally expanded.

Amplification used 60 Vbeta primers and 13 Jbeta primers. Method: immunoSEQ multiplex PCR; TCRdb's copy keeps in-frame clones and lacks some. This table holds approximately 120,000 clones, 81% found once. The sample comprised PBMCs. The sequence was collected from a man younger than 30 in good health and CMV-seronegative. This sequence joins TRBV5-8 and TRBJ1-6; TRBD1 aligns across 8 bases. The CDR3 reads CASSLLRGLSPLHF. Here the CDR3 DNA reads TGTGCCAGCAGCTTGCTCAGGGGGCTGTCACCCCTCCACTTT.